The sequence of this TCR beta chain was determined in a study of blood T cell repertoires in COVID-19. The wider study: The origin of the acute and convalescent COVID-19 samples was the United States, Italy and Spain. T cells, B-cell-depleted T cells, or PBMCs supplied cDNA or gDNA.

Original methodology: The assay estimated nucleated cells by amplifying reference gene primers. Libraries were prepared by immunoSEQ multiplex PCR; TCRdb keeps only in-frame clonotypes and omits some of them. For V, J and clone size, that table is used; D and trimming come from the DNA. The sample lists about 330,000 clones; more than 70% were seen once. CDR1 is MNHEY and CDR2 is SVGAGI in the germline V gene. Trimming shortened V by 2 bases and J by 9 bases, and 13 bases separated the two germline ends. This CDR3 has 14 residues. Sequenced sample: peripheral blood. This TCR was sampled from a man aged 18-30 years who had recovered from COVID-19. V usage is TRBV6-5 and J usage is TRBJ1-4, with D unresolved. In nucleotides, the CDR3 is TGTGCCAGCAGTTACGCCATCAACAGTAAAAAACTGTTTTTT. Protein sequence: CASSYAINSKKLFF.